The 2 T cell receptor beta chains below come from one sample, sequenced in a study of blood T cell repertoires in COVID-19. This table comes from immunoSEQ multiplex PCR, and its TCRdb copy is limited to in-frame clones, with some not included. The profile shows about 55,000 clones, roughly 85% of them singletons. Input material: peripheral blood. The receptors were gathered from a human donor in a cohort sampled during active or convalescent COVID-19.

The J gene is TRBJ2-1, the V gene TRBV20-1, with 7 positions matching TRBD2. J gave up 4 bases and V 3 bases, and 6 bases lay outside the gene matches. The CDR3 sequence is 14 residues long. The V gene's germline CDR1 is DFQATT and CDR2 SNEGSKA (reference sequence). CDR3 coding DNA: TGCAGTGCTAGTGACCCGGGGGGATACAATGAGCAGTTCTTC. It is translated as CSASDPGGYNEQFF.

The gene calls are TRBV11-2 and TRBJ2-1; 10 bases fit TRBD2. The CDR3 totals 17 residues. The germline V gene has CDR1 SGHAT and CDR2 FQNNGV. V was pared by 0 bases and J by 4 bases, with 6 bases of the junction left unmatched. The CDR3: CASSLDIAGGQYNEQFF. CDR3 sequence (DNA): TGTGCCAGCAGCTTAGATATAGCGGGGGGCCAATACAATGAGCAGTTCTTC.